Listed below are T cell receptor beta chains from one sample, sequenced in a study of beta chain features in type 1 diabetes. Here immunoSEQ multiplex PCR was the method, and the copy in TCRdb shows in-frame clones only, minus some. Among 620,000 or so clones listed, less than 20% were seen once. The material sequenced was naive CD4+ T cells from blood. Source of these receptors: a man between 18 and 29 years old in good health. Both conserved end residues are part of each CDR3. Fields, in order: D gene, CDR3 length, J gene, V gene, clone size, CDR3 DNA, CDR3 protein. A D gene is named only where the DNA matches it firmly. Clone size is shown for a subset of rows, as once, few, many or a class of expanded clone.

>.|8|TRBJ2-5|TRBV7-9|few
TGTGCCAGCAGCCAATTCAACTTC
CASSQFNF
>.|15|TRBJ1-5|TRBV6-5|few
TGTGCCAGCAGTTCGGGGGTAGGAAGGAATCAGCCCCAGCATTTT
CASSSGVGRNQPQHF
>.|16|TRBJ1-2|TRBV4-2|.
TGTGCCAGCAGCCGCTCGGAGCGACTAACTAACTATGGCTACACCTTC
CASSRSERLTNYGYTF
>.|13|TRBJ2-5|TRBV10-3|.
TGTGCCATCAGTGGGGGAATCCAAGAGACCCAGTACTTC
CAISGGIQETQYF
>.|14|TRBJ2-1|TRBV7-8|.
TGTGCCAGCAGCACCACGACCCAATTCAATGAGCAGTTCTTC
CASSTTTQFNEQFF
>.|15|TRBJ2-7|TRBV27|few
TGTGCCAGCAGTTTATCGCCCTATAGCTCCTACGAGCAGTACTTC
CASSLSPYSSYEQYF
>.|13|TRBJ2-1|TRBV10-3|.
TGTGCCATCGGCGGGACTCTGTACAATGAGCAGTTCTTC
CAIGGTLYNEQFF
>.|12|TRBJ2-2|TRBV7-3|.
TGTGCCAGCAGCTTAACTACCGGGGAGCTGTTTTTT
CASSLTTGELFF
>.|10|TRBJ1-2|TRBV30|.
TGTGCCTGGAGTAGGGAGGTAGAGACCTTC
CAWSREVETF
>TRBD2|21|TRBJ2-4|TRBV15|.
TGTGCCACCAGCAGAGTACCCCTACGGACTAGCGGGAGACTAGCCAAAAACATTCAGTACTTC
CATSRVPLRTSGRLAKNIQYF
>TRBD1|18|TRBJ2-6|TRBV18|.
TGTGCCAGCTCATACGACAGGGTTATAAGTGCTGGGGCCAACGTCCTGACTTTC
CASSYDRVISAGANVLTF
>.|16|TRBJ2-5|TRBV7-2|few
TGTGCCAGCAGCCCGACACCTCGGGGGTGGAAAGAGACCCAGTACTTC
CASSPTPRGWKETQYF
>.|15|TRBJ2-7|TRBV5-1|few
TGCGCCAGCAGCCCTCAGGGCGCCACCTCCTACGAGCAGTACTTC
CASSPQGATSYEQYF
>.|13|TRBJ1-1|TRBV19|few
TGTGCCACTTGTGGGGGGTCGGGAACTGAAGCTTTCTTT
CATCGGSGTEAFF
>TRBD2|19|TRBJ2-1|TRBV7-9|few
TGTGCCAGCAGGCGAGGACTAGCGGGGGCCCCACGCACCTACAATGAGCAGTTCTTC
CASRRGLAGAPRTYNEQFF
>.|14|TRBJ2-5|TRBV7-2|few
TGTGCCAGCAGCTTAGGGGGGTGGACGGAGACCCAGTACTTC
CASSLGGWTETQYF
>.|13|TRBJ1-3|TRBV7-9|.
TGTGCCAGCAGCCCGAGCTCTGGAAACACCATATATTTT
CASSPSSGNTIYF
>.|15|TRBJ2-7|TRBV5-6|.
TGTGCCAGCAGCGCCTGGGACTCCCGAGGTTGGCAACAGTACTTC
CASSAWDSRGWQQYF
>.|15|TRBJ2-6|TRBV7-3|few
TGTGCCAGCAGCCAAGGGGCGTCTGGGGCCAACGTCCTGACTTTC
CASSQGASGANVLTF
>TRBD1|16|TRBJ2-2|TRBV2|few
TGTGCCAGCAGTGAAGCGAGAGGACAGGGAACCGGGGAGCTGTTTTTT
CASSEARGQGTGELFF
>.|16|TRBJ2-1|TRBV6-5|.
TGTGCCAGCAGTTACTCGCCGACAGGAACCTACAATGAGCAGTTCTTC
CASSYSPTGTYNEQFF
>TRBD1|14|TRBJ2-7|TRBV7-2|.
TGTGCCAGCAGCCCCTGGGACAGGGTAGGGTCTAAGTACTTC
CASSPWDRVGSKYF
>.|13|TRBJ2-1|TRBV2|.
TGTGCCAGCCATAAGAGCTCCTACAATGAGCAGTTCTTC
CASHKSSYNEQFF
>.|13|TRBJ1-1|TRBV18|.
TGTGCCAGCTCCCCGGGGGGGGTCACTGAAGCTTTCTTT
CASSPGGVTEAFF
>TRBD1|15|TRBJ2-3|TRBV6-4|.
TGTGCCAGCAGTACAGGGGCGCTAGGCACAGATACGCAGTATTTT
CASSTGALGTDTQYF
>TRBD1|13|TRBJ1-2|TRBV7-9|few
TGTGCCTGGGGACAGGGGCCTAACTATGGCTACACCTTC
CAWGQGPNYGYTF
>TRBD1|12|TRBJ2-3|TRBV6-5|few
TGTGCCAGCAGACAGGGGTTGCATACGCAGTATTTT
CASRQGLHTQYF
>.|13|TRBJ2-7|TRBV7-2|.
TGTGCCAGCAGCTCACAACAGGGCTACGAGCAGTACTTC
CASSSQQGYEQYF
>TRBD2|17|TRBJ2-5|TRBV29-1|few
TGCAGCGTTCGCCCATTTGCGGGCGGGAGGTTCGAAGAGACCCAGTACTTC
CSVRPFAGGRFEETQYF
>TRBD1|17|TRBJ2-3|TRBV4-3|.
TGCGCCAGCAGCCAACCGACAGGGGGAAGTGGGGCAGATACGCAGTATTTT
CASSQPTGGSGADTQYF
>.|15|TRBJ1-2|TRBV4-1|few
TGCGCCAGCAGCCAAGATTGGGGGGCGCAAATTGGCTACACCTTC
CASSQDWGAQIGYTF
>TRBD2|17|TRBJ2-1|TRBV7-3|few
TGTGCCAGCAGCTTAATGCCCGGGACTAGCGGGAGCAATGAGCAGTTCTTC
CASSLMPGTSGSNEQFF
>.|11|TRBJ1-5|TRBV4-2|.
TGTGCCAGCACACCCAATCAGCCCCAGCATTTT
CASTPNQPQHF
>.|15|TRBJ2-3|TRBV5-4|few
TGTGCCAGCAGCTTCCGGCGGGGAGACACAGATACGCAGTATTTT
CASSFRRGDTDTQYF
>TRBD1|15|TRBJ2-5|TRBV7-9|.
TGTGCCAGCAGCTTATTCGGTAATGGGCCGGGACAGAAGTACTTC
CASSLFGNGPGQKYF
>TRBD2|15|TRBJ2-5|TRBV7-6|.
TGTGCCAGCAGCTTAGCCGCTAGCGGGAGCGAGACCCAGTACTTC
CASSLAASGSETQYF
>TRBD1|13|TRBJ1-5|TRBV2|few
TGTGCCAGCAGGGACAGGGGCAATCAGCCCCAGCATTTT
CASRDRGNQPQHF
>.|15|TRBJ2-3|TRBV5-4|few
TGTGCCAGCAGCGCCCGACAGTATAGCACAGATACGCAGTATTTT
CASSARQYSTDTQYF
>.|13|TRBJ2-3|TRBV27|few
TGTGCCAGCAGTTTCGGACAGTCAGATACGCAGTATTTT
CASSFGQSDTQYF
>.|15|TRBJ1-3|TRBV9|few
TGTGCCAGCAGCGCGGAGTTCAGCTCTGGAAACACCATATATTTT
CASSAEFSSGNTIYF
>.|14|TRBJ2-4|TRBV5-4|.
TGTGCCAGCAGAACCCGAGGAGCCAAAAACATTCAGTACTTC
CASRTRGAKNIQYF
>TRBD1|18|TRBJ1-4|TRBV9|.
TGTGCCAGCAGCCAGGCCCCGGGACAGGGCAACTGGAATGAAAAACTGTTTTTT
CASSQAPGQGNWNEKLFF
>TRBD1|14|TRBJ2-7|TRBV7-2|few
TGTGCCAGCAGCTTCGCCAGGGGGCCCTACGAGCAGTACTTC
CASSFARGPYEQYF
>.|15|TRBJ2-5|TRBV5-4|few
TGTGCCAGCAGCCAAGACGGCGGCATCCCAGAGACCCAGTACTTC
CASSQDGGIPETQYF
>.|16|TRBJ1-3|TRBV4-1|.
TGCGCCAGCAGCCAACCGGGACGGATCTCTGGAAACACCATATATTTT
CASSQPGRISGNTIYF